The present T cell receptor (beta chain) was sequenced within a study of T cell changes during pregnancy in multiple sclerosis. Sequenced by immunoSEQ multiplex PCR; TCRdb stores in-frame clones only, minus some. The sample carries about 40,000 clones, 80% to 90% recorded once. V dropped 6 bases and J dropped 0; count of bases not matched to a gene: 4. This CDR3 contains 15 residues. This TCR came from a female donor in good health, enrolled as a control in a pregnancy study. The V gene is TRBV23-1, the J gene TRBJ2-3; 9 bases line up with TRBD1. TRBV23-1 is assigned to the ORF class and has an uncertain function. The specimen was peripheral blood, collected in the first trimester of pregnancy. CDR3 nucleotide sequence: TGCGCCAGCAGCCCGGACAGGGGTAGCACAGATACGCAGTATTTT. Residues: CASSPDRGSTDTQYF.